This T cell receptor (beta chain) was recorded in a study of T cell changes during pregnancy in multiple sclerosis. Assay: immunoSEQ multiplex PCR; the TCRdb copy retains only in-frame clones and omits some. The repertoire holds fewer than 50,000 clones, with about 91% as singletons. This CDR3 has 12 amino acids. CDR1 and CDR2 (germline): SGHTA, FQGNSA. The ends were cut back, 8 bases at V and 4 bases at J, with 11 bases in the middle. Specimen: CD4+ T cells from peripheral blood mononuclear cells, collected in the third trimester of pregnancy. The clonotype was recovered from a female donor with multiple sclerosis, enrolled in a pregnancy study. The V gene is TRBV7-2, the J gene TRBJ2-5; the D is unclear. The DNA for the CDR3 is TGTGCCAGCTCCCCTAACCGAGAGACCCAGTACTTC. Protein sequence: CASSPNRETQYF.